These 24 T cell receptor beta chains came from one sample sequenced in a study of cytomegalovirus exposure and HLA in healthy donors. PCR amplification relied on 60 Vbeta primers (plus 13 Jbeta primers). The table came from immunoSEQ multiplex PCR; TCRdb's copy has only in-frame clones and leaves some out. The sample consists of 210,000 or so clones, over 60% of them appearing once. The sample was PBMCs. These receptors were collected from a man aged 35 to 55 in good health and CMV-seronegative.

This chain joins TRBV7-2 and TRBJ1-2; no clear D. CDR3 length: 15 amino acids. Trimming pared 1 base from V and 8 bases from J, leaving 17 bases between. The germline V gene has CDR1 SGHTA and CDR2 FQGNSA. The CDR3 DNA reads TGTGCCAGCAGCTTAGATTCTGAGCCAATAGAGGGCTACACCTTC. Amino acids: CASSLDSEPIEGYTF. Full variable domain (remainder filled in from reference TRBV7-2 and TRBJ1-2): GAGVSQSPSNKVTEKGKDVELRCDPISGHTALYWYRQSLGQGLEFLIYFQGNSAPDKSGLPSDRFSAERTGGSVSTLTIQRTQQEDSAVYLCASSLDSEPIEGYTFGSGTRLTVV.

The chain combines TRBV2 with TRBJ1-6, with D hard to call. Germline CDR1 is SNHLY and CDR2 is FYNNEI. Trimming took off 4 bases at V and 7 bases at J, with 8 bases between the two ends. The CDR3 is 13 residues long. CDR3 nucleotides: TGTGCCAGCAGTGTTGGAGGGAATTCACCCCTCCACTTT. Translating gives CASSVGGNSPLHF.

The chain combines TRBV5-1 with TRBJ2-2, with TRBD1 matching over 10 bases. Germline V CDR1 and CDR2: SGHRS, YFSETQ. The CDR3 has 15 amino acids. V shed 4 bases and J 5 bases; nucleotides not matched to a gene: 5. The CDR3 DNA reads as TGCGCCAGCAGCCCTCGGACAGGGGGGACCGGGGAGCTGTTTTTT. Its translation is CASSPRTGGTGELFF.

As concerns this clone: In the same sample, other DNA sequences code for this CDR3. This sequence joins TRBV9 and TRBJ2-3; 7 bases agree with TRBD1. The J segment lost 0 bases and the V segment lost 2 bases, leaving 3 bases of the junction unmatched. Germline loops: CDR1 SGDLS, CDR2 YYNGEE. The CDR3 extends over 15 amino acids. CDR3 sequence: CASSVGTASTDTQYF. The CDR3, as DNA: TGTGCCAGCAGCGTGGGGACAGCTAGCACAGATACGCAGTATTTT.

V usage is TRBV27 and J usage is TRBJ2-1; TRBD1 agrees at 7 bases. Germline V CDR1 and CDR2: MNHEY, SMNVEV (reference sequence). J lost 0 bases, V lost 7 bases, and 6 bases had no gene match. This CDR3 spans 15 amino acids. The CDR3 coding sequence is TGTGCCAGCACCCCGGGACAGCCCTCCTACAATGAGCAGTTCTTC. Amino acids: CASTPGQPSYNEQFF.

The chain recombines TRBV5-1 with TRBJ2-5; 12 bases match TRBD2. Germline lookup yields CDR1 SGHRS and CDR2 YFSETQ. The CDR3 loop spans 17 amino acids. Trimming removed 0 bases from V and 3 bases from J; junction bases left unmatched: 6. CDR3 region: CASSLGTSGGNEETQYF. Here the CDR3 DNA reads TGCGCCAGCAGCTTGGGAACTAGCGGGGGGAATGAAGAGACCCAGTACTTC.

The chain couples TRBV6-5 to TRBJ1-1; possible D gene TRBD1, 6 bases. With 3 bases removed from V and 5 bases from J, the gap between germline ends came to 16 bases. Looked up from germline, CDR1 is MNHEY and CDR2 is SVGAGI. This CDR3 is built from 15 residues. The CDR3 DNA reads TGTGCCAGCAGTTATTGGACAGCCCTGGGAACTGAAGCTTTCTTT. Residues: CASSYWTALGTEAFF.

V usage is TRBV13 and J usage is TRBJ1-1; D may be TRBD1 (6 bases). V gave up 3 bases and J gave up 4 bases, with 12 bases separating them. Looked up from germline, CDR1 is PRHDT and CDR2 is FYEKMQ (reference sequence). The CDR3 is made up of 14 amino acids. The CDR3 DNA follows: TGTGCCAGCAGCTTTGGGGGCGCGGGCACTGAAGCTTTCTTT. Its protein is CASSFGGAGTEAFF.

This CDR3 is CAISGSTGGNQPQHF. CDR3 nucleotides: TGTGCCATCAGTGGCTCGACGGGGGGAAATCAGCCCCAGCATTTT. J is TRBJ1-5 and V is TRBV10-3; the D gene is possibly TRBD1 (5 bases). Germline V CDR1 and CDR2: ENHRY, SYGVKD. The CDR3 totals 15 residues. The V and J ends lost 4 bases and 4 bases respectively, with 14 bases between them.

This chain links TRBV6-6 with TRBJ2-3; 8 bases match TRBD2. This CDR3 comprises 16 residues. V trimming: 0 bases; J trimming: 4 bases; junction bases outside the gene matches: 6. Per germline, CDR1 MNHNY and CDR2 SVGAGI (reference sequence). The CDR3 coding sequence is TGTGCCAGCAGTTACTCGTTCCCGGGGGGGGCAGATACGCAGTATTTT. Protein: CASSYSFPGGADTQYF.

The chain employs TRBV7-9 and TRBJ1-4, with a tentative D call TRBD1 (6 bases). V was clipped by 6 bases and J by 6 bases, with 17 bases between them. Germline lookup yields CDR1 SEHNR and CDR2 FQNEAQ (reference sequence). CDR3 length: 15 amino acids. DNA of the CDR3: TGTGCCAGCAGTGGACAGTTGGCCGCCCATGAAAAACTGTTTTTT. It specifies CASSGQLAAHEKLFF.

J is TRBJ1-5 and V is TRBV4-3, with 8 bases lining up with TRBD1. Germline assignment: CDR1 LGHNA and CDR2 YSLEER. V was pared by 0 bases and J by 4 bases, with 8 bases of the junction left unmatched. The CDR3 covers 17 residues. CDR3 coding DNA: TGCGCCAGCAGCCAAGAATTTGGGACAGGACAAAATCAGCCCCAGCATTTT. Its protein is CASSQEFGTGQNQPQHF.

This clone was found a few times. The chain links TRBV4-3 to TRBJ2-2, with a possible D match to TRBD1 (5 bases). Trimming pared 0 bases from V and 3 bases from J, leaving 11 bases between. The germline V gene has CDR1 LGHNA and CDR2 YSLEER. The CDR3 has 16 residues. The CDR3 is CASSQDWQGYTGELFF. Written as DNA, the CDR3 is TGCGCCAGCAGCCAAGACTGGCAGGGATACACCGGGGAGCTGTTTTTT.

The V call is TRBV4-2, the J call TRBJ1-2; tentatively, D is TRBD1 (5 bases). CDR1 LGHNA and CDR2 YNFKEQ come from the germline V gene. Trimming took off 4 bases at V and 3 bases at J, with 12 bases between the two ends. This CDR3 is 14 amino acids long. The CDR3 DNA follows: TGTGCCAGCAGCCGGGGGAGGGGTGACTATGGCTACACCTTC. Protein sequence: CASSRGRGDYGYTF.

The gene calls are TRBV7-9 and TRBJ1-2; no firm D call. CDR1 SEHNR and CDR2 FQNEAQ come from the germline V gene (reference sequence). The V and J ends lost 5 bases and 3 bases respectively, with 13 bases between them. This CDR3 comprises 14 residues. The CDR3 region has the DNA TGTGCCAGCAGCATAGGTTTAATCGACTATGGCTACACCTTC. The encoded protein is CASSIGLIDYGYTF. The entire variable domain, with the rest obtained from reference TRBV7-9 and TRBJ1-2, is as follows: DTGVSQNPRHKITKRGQNVTFRCDPISEHNRLYWYRQTLGQGPEFLTYFQNEAQLEKSRLLSDRFSAERPKGSFSTLEIQRTEQGDSAMYLCASSIGLIDYGYTFGSGTRLTVV.

The chain combines TRBV28 with TRBJ2-3; TRBD2 is a possible D gene (5 bases). The CDR3 has 15 amino acids. The V gene lost 2 bases and the J gene lost 3 bases, with 12 bases spanning the gap. Germline assignment: CDR1 MDHEN and CDR2 SYDVKM. This CDR3 reads CASSLDTSSTDTQYF. The CDR3 coding sequence is TGTGCCAGCAGTTTAGATACTAGTAGTACAGATACGCAGTATTTT.

The chain employs TRBV28 and TRBJ2-3; 8 nucleotides agree with TRBD2. The V gene's germline CDR1 is MDHEN and CDR2 SYDVKM. The CDR3 covers 18 residues. The trim removed 2 bases at V and 2 bases at J, leaving 12 bases unmatched. CDR3 DNA: TGTGCCAGCAGTTTAAACGTTTTTGCGGGAGGCCCCACAGATACGCAGTATTTT. Translating gives CASSLNVFAGGPTDTQYF. Using reference TRBV28 and TRBJ2-3 for the parts outside the CDR3, the full variable domain is DVKVTQSSRYLVKRTGEKVFLECVQDMDHENMFWYRQDPGLGLRLIYFSYDVKMKEKGDIPEGYSVSREKKERFSLILESASTNQTSMYLCASSLNVFAGGPTDTQYFGPGTRLTVL.

The V gene is TRBV19, the J gene TRBJ2-1; 9 nucleotides align to TRBD2. Germline V gene sequence: CDR1 LNHDA, CDR2 SQIVND (reference sequence). V lost 2 bases and J lost 5; bases outside the gene matches: 7. The length of the CDR3 is 16 residues. CDR3: CASSIWGGGAHNEQFF. The CDR3 DNA is TGTGCCAGTAGTATATGGGGCGGGGGGGCCCACAATGAGCAGTTCTTC.

This clone has just one count. The CDR3 DNA is TGTGCCAGCAGGCCGGATCCGGGCACTGAAGCTTTCTTT. This sequence encodes CASRPDPGTEAFF. This chain joins TRBV6-1 and TRBJ1-1; no reliable D call. The CDR3 sequence is 13 residues long. Germline CDR1 and CDR2: MNHNS and SASEGT. V was pared by 6 bases and J by 4 bases, with 12 bases between.

V and J are TRBV6-6 and TRBJ1-1, with TRBD1 matching over 8 bases. The CDR3 is 15 amino acids. V gave up 2 bases and J gave up 2 bases; unmatched junction bases: 4. CDR1 and CDR2 (germline): MNHNY, SVGAGI (reference sequence). CDR3 sequence reads: CASSYLDRGNTEAFF. CDR3 bases: TGTGCCAGCAGTTACCTCGACAGGGGAAACACTGAAGCTTTCTTT.

This rearrangement joins TRBV9 to TRBJ1-1; D remains ambiguous. CDR1 is SGDLS, CDR2 YYNGEE, per germline. Trimming took off 0 bases at V and 0 bases at J, with 9 bases between the two ends. The CDR3 contains 15 residues. CDR3 in amino acids: CASSVGGDMNTEAFF. CDR3 coding DNA: TGTGCCAGCAGCGTAGGGGGAGACATGAACACTGAAGCTTTCTTT.

Comment on this clone: The same CDR3 can be traced to other DNA sequences in this sample. In nucleotides, the CDR3 is TGCGCCAGCAGCTCCGGACAGGGGTCCTACAATGAGCAGTTCTTC. This encodes CASSSGQGSYNEQFF. This chain links TRBV5-1 with TRBJ2-1; 9 nucleotides align to TRBD1. Germline CDR1 is SGHRS and CDR2 is YFSETQ. V dropped 3 bases and J dropped 1; count of bases not matched to a gene: 2. The CDR3 has 15 amino acids.

The chain couples TRBV29-1 to TRBJ2-3; D is possibly TRBD2 (6 bases). CDR3 length: 11 residues. V was pared by 4 bases and J by 6 bases, with 8 bases between. Germline CDR1 and CDR2: SQVTM and ANQGSEA. The CDR3 DNA reads TGCAGCGTTGGCCTAGCGGATACGCAGTATTTT. Protein product: CSVGLADTQYF.

The J gene is TRBJ1-1, the V gene TRBV5-1; no firm D call. From germline, CDR1 is SGHRS and CDR2 YFSETQ. This CDR3 is built from 15 residues. Deletions cut 2 bases from V and 4 bases from J, with 15 bases between. The CDR3 protein is CASSFMARGGTEAFF. The CDR3 nucleotides read TGCGCCAGCAGCTTCATGGCCCGCGGCGGCACTGAAGCTTTCTTT.